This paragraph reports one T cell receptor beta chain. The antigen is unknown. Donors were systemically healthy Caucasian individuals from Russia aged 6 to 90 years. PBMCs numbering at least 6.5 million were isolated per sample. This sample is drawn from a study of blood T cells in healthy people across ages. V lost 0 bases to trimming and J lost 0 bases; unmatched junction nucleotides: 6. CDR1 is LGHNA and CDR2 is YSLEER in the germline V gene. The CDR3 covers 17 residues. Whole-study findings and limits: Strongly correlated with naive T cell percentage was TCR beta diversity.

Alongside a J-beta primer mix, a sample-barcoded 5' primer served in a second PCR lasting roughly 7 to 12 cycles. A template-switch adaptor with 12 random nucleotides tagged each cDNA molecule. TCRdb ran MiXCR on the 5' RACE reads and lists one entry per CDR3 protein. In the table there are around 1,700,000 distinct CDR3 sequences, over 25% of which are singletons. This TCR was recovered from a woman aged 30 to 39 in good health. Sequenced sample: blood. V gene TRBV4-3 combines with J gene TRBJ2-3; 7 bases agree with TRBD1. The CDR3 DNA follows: TGCGCCAGCAGCCAAGAAGGAAAGGGGGCTAGCACAGATACGCAGTATTTT. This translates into CASSQEGKGASTDTQYF.